The 29 T cell receptor beta chains presented below share a single source sample, sequenced in a study of vaccination and CD4 T cells after COVID-19. Sequencing of the DNA from cultured CD4+ T cells was carried out with the Oncomine TCR Beta short-read assay. TCRdb called the PCR reads again in MiXCR, with one record for every CDR3 protein. The sample records several thousand distinct CDR3 sequences, 20% to 25% being singletons. Documented treatment: approximately nine-day PBMC culture with coronavirus spike peptide pools or control peptides (ViraFEST assay). Their antigens are not known. Sample: CD4+ T cells from blood, cultured in vitro. Receptors were obtained from a human donor who had recovered from COVID-19.

This clonotype is classed as medium-sized. The chain combines TRBV7-2 with TRBJ1-5; D possibly corresponds to TRBD1 (5 bases). V gave up 1 base and J gave up 7 bases, with 11 bases separating them. CDR3 length: 14 residues. CDR1 SGHTA and CDR2 FQGNSA come from the germline V gene. The CDR3: CASSLGQFRQPQHF. The CDR3 DNA reads as TGTGCCAGCAGCTTAGGACAGTTCAGGCAGCCCCAGCATTTT.

This clonotype was counted only a few times. The chain uses TRBV3-1 and TRBJ1-6, with D perhaps matching TRBD1 (6 bases). Germline CDR1 reads LGHDT; CDR2 reads YNNKEL (reference sequence). V was clipped by 4 bases and J by 9 bases, with 10 bases between them. The CDR3 spans 13 residues. The CDR3 DNA reads TGTGCCAGCAGCCCGGACAGAATTTCACCCCTCCACTTT. This gives the protein CASSPDRISPLHF.

The chain joins TRBV7-2 to TRBJ2-3; D remains unclear. Germline values: CDR1 SGHTA, CDR2 FQGNSA. V lost 5 bases to trimming and J lost 5 bases, with 8 bases between them. The CDR3 covers 12 residues. The CDR3 DNA reads TGTGCCAGCAGCGAGTCGGAAGATACGCAGTATTTT. Translated: CASSESEDTQYF.

This clonotype is medium-sized. The chain uses TRBV7-6 and TRBJ1-1, with D unresolved. The length of the CDR3 is 13 residues. Trimming took off 5 bases at V and 0 bases at J, with 7 bases between the two ends. Germline V gene data show CDR1 as SGHVS and CDR2 as FNYEAQ. For the CDR3, the DNA is TGTGCCAGCAGCGATACCCTGAACACTGAAGCTTTCTTT. Its protein product is CASSDTLNTEAFF.

A few counts support this clonotype. In DNA, the CDR3 is TGTGCCACGGGACGAGCGCGGGGCTCCTACGAGCAGTACTTC. Its protein product is CATGRARGSYEQYF. The gene calls are TRBV19 and TRBJ2-7, with TRBD2 as a possible D gene (6 bases). V lost 10 bases and J 0 bases, leaving 16 bases between the germline ends. The CDR3 sequence is 14 residues long. CDR1 and CDR2 (germline): LNHDA, SQIVND (reference sequence).

The genes are TRBV12-3 or TRBV12-4 and TRBJ2-7; D gene unclear. V was shortened by 5 bases and J by 0 bases, with 11 bases between the two germline ends. The CDR3 is 14 amino acids. Here the CDR3 reads CASSPLLSSYEQYF. DNA for the CDR3: TGTGCCAGCAGTCCCCTACTAAGCTCCTACGAGCAGTACTTC.

J is TRBJ2-1 and V is TRBV20-1, with D possibly called TRBD1 or TRBD2 (5 bases each). Trimming took 3 bases from V and 2 from J, leaving 14 bases between them. CDR3 size: 15 residues. Germline V gene sequence: CDR1 DFQATT, CDR2 SNEGSKA (reference sequence). In DNA, the CDR3 is TGCAGTGCTAGTACCGGGGCTTGGCCCTACAATGAGCAGTTCTTC. Amino acids: CSASTGAWPYNEQFF.

The chain carries TRBV7-2 and TRBJ1-3; no firm D call. The CDR3 has 14 residues. Germline V lookup: CDR1 SGHTA, CDR2 FQGNSA. V was shortened by 1 base and J by 0 bases, with 4 bases between the two germline ends. The CDR3 DNA reads as TGTGCCAGCAGCTTAGAGGCCTCTGGAAACACCATATATTTT. Amino acids: CASSLEASGNTIYF.

By sample fraction, this clonotype is medium-sized. V and J are TRBV20-1 and TRBJ2-1; TRBD2 aligns across 11 bases. With 6 bases clipped from V and 2 bases from J, the junction kept 9 bases outside the gene matches. The CDR3 is 16 residues long. Per germline, CDR1 DFQATT and CDR2 SNEGSKA (reference sequence). The DNA of the CDR3 is TGCAGTGCATCTTCCGGGACTAGCGGCGCCTACAATGAGCAGTTCTTC. This codes for CSASSGTSGAYNEQFF.

J is TRBJ1-1 and V is TRBV19; D is possibly TRBD1 (6 bases). Germline V lookup: CDR1 LNHDA, CDR2 SQIVND (reference sequence). The V end lost 5 bases, the J end lost 4 bases, and 14 bases lay between the germline ends. This CDR3 has 14 amino acids. Here the CDR3 reads CASSASGGLTEAFF. DNA of the CDR3: TGTGCCAGTAGTGCCAGCGGGGGGCTCACTGAAGCTTTCTTT.

This clonotype was seen a few times. The V and J genes are TRBV20-1 and TRBJ2-7; 12 positions agree with TRBD2. Germline CDR1 DFQATT, CDR2 SNEGSKA (reference sequence). The V gene end was trimmed by 5 bases and the J gene end by 4 bases; junction bases not matched to a gene: 6. The CDR3 length is 14 residues. The CDR3 spells CSAHGLAGRYEQYF. CDR3 in DNA: TGCAGTGCTCACGGACTAGCGGGGAGGTACGAGCAGTACTTC.

A few counts support this clonotype. The chain is built from TRBV23-1 and TRBJ2-5; 7 positions match TRBD1. TRBV23-1 qualifies as an ORF whose function is uncertain. V lost 4 bases and J lost 1; bases outside the gene matches: 6. This CDR3 comprises 15 residues. The CDR3 nucleotides read TGCGCCAGCAGTCCACGACAGGGCCGCCAAGAGACCCAGTACTTC. As protein: CASSPRQGRQETQYF.

The table lists this clonotype with a few counts. The V and J genes are TRBV5-4 and TRBJ1-1; maybe TRBD1 (5 bases). From germline, CDR1 is SGHNT and CDR2 YYREEE (reference sequence). V lost 4 bases to trimming and J lost 5 bases, with 15 bases between them. The CDR3 totals 14 residues. This chain's CDR3 is CASSGPGRGTEAFF. CDR3 DNA sequence: TGTGCCAGCAGCGGACCAGGGAGGGGTACTGAAGCTTTCTTT. Together with reference TRBV5-4 and TRBJ1-1, the CDR3 gives the full variable domain: ETGVTQSPTHLIKTRGQQVTLRCSSQSGHNTVSWYQQALGQGPQFIFQYYREEENGRGNFPPRFSGLQFPNYSSELNVNALELDDSALYLCASSGPGRGTEAFFGQGTRLTVV.

The chain employs TRBV19 and TRBJ1-2, with 10 positions matching TRBD1. Germline CDR1 LNHDA, CDR2 SQIVND (reference sequence). CDR3 size: 15 residues. V was pared by 5 bases and J by 1 base, with 4 bases of the junction left unmatched. CDR3: CASSSRDRGNYGYTF. The CDR3 bases are TGTGCCAGTAGTTCCCGGGACAGGGGTAACTATGGCTACACCTTC. The variable domain in full, with the rest retrieved from reference TRBV19 and TRBJ1-2, is DGGITQSPKYLFRKEGQNVTLSCEQNLNHDAMYWYRQDPGQGLRLIYYSQIVNDFQKGDIAEGYSVSREKKESFPLTVTSAQKNPTAFYLCASSSRDRGNYGYTFGSGTRLTVV.

The rearrangement links TRBV6-4 to TRBJ2-3; TRBD2 matches at 7 bases. The trim removed 6 bases at V and 6 bases at J, leaving 6 bases unmatched. Germline CDR1 and CDR2: MRHNA and SNTAGT. The CDR3 extends over 13 amino acids. This chain's CDR3 is CASSDGLGDTQYF. The DNA of the CDR3 is TGTGCCAGCAGCGACGGACTAGGGGATACGCAGTATTTT.

V and J are TRBV5-5 and TRBJ2-7; 8 nucleotides match TRBD1. Losses at the gene ends were 0 bases for V and 5 bases for J; bases not matched to a gene: 7. This CDR3 comprises 15 residues. Germline CDR1 is SGHKS and CDR2 is YYEKEE (reference sequence). Here the CDR3 reads CASSLAPDRVDEQYF. The CDR3 coding sequence is TGTGCCAGCAGCTTGGCCCCGGACAGGGTCGACGAGCAGTACTTC.

The V gene is TRBV3-1, the J gene TRBJ1-6; TRBD1 matches at 9 bases. The CDR3 runs to 17 residues. The germline V gene has CDR1 LGHDT and CDR2 YNNKEL (reference sequence). The ends lost 7 bases at V and 0 bases at J; junction bases unmatched: 7. CDR3 protein: CASNPGTGSSYNSPLHF. DNA of the CDR3: TGTGCCAGCAATCCCGGGACAGGGAGCTCCTATAATTCACCCCTCCACTTT.

This clonotype has just a few counts. The chain is built from TRBV20-1 and TRBJ2-3; D remains unclear. Germline loops: CDR1 DFQATT, CDR2 SNEGSKA (reference sequence). The V gene lost 5 bases and the J gene lost 5 bases, with 8 bases spanning the gap. CDR3 length: 11 amino acids. This CDR3 reads CSAWIGDTQYF. CDR3 nucleotide sequence: TGCAGTGCTTGGATAGGAGATACGCAGTATTTT.

The table lists this clonotype with a few counts. The chain combines TRBV2 with TRBJ1-6, with D possibly TRBD1 on 6 matching bases. V was shortened by 4 bases and J by 9 bases, with 16 bases between the two germline ends. CDR3 length: 15 amino acids. Per the germline V gene, CDR1 is SNHLY and CDR2 is FYNNEI. CDR3 sequence (DNA): TGTGCCAGCAGTGTCGTGGGGGGGGCTGGTTCACCCCTCCACTTT. It codes for CASSVVGGAGSPLHF.

In this sample, this clonotype turned up a few times. The chain is built from TRBV5-1 and TRBJ2-5; 8 bases are a match to TRBD1. There are 16 residues in the CDR3. The V gene end was trimmed by 4 bases and the J gene end by 1 base; junction bases not matched to a gene: 9. The V gene's germline CDR1 is SGHRS and CDR2 YFSETQ. Written as DNA, the CDR3 is TGCGCCAGCAGCGTAGGAGACAGGGGATCCCAAGAGACCCAGTACTTC. It codes for CASSVGDRGSQETQYF.

V gene TRBV6-1 combines with J gene TRBJ1-3; the D is unclear. The CDR3 runs to 14 residues. Looked up from germline, CDR1 is MNHNS and CDR2 is SASEGT. V was cut by 3 bases and J by 4 bases, with 10 bases left in between. The CDR3: CASSDSIRGNTIYF. The CDR3 DNA follows: TGTGCCAGCAGTGACAGTATAAGGGGAAACACCATATATTTT.

This clonotype showed up just a few times. The chain uses TRBV20-1 and TRBJ1-6; perhaps TRBD1 as D (6 bases). The CDR3 has 14 residues. The V end lost 5 bases, the J end lost 0 bases, and 8 bases lay between the germline ends. Per the germline V gene, CDR1 is DFQATT and CDR2 is SNEGSKA (reference sequence). In DNA form, the CDR3 reads TGCAGTGCTTCGGACAGCTCCTATAATTCACCCCTCCACTTT. It specifies CSASDSSYNSPLHF.

In its sample, this clonotype ranks as medium-sized (0.01 to 0.1%). V gene TRBV6-1 combines with J gene TRBJ1-2; 7 bases map to TRBD1. The junction had 9 bases not matched to a gene; V was cut back by 7 bases and J by 4 bases. The length of the CDR3 is 14 residues. Germline V lookup: CDR1 MNHNS, CDR2 SASEGT. This CDR3 reads CASTRTGEAYGYTF. CDR3 coding DNA: TGTGCCAGCACTCGGACAGGAGAGGCCTATGGCTACACCTTC.

This chain links TRBV7-9 with TRBJ2-2; tentative D call: TRBD2 (6 bases). Germline V gives CDR1 SEHNR, CDR2 FQNEAQ (reference sequence). This CDR3 is 16 amino acids long. V was pared by 5 bases and J by 4 bases, with 17 bases between. The CDR3, as DNA: TGTGCCAGCAGCGCAAGGACGGCCGGGGGCACCGGGGAGCTGTTTTTT. It encodes CASSARTAGGTGELFF.

The gene calls are TRBV6-1 and TRBJ2-7; D is undetermined. CDR1 is MNHNS, CDR2 SASEGT, per germline. V lost 3 bases, J lost 2 bases, and 11 bases lay in between. CDR3 length: 14 residues. The CDR3 DNA is TGTGCCAGCAGTGATGGGCTTCTTCCCTACGAGCAGTACTTC. Protein sequence: CASSDGLLPYEQYF.

This clonotype was detected a few times. V gene TRBV27 combines with J gene TRBJ2-6; D call uncertain. Germline CDR1 reads MNHEY; CDR2 reads SMNVEV (reference sequence). The CDR3 spans 13 residues. The V and J ends lost 6 bases and 4 bases respectively, with 7 bases between them. The CDR3 spells CASRAAGANVLTF. The DNA of the CDR3 is TGTGCCAGCAGGGCCGCCGGGGCCAACGTCCTGACTTTC.

The rearrangement uses TRBV11-2 and TRBJ2-7; D tentatively reads TRBD1 or TRBD2 (5 bases each). Trimming took off 5 bases at V and 4 bases at J, with 15 bases between the two ends. Germline V gene data show CDR1 as SGHAT and CDR2 as FQNNGV. CDR3 length equals 14 residues. This CDR3 is CASSARDGTYEQYF. The CDR3 DNA sequence: TGTGCCAGCAGCGCCCGGGACGGTACTTACGAGCAGTACTTC.

This clonotype was picked up a small number of times. This CDR3 is CASSRQNTEAFF. The DNA for the CDR3 is TGTGCCAGTAGTAGACAGAACACTGAAGCTTTCTTT. The rearrangement links TRBV19 to TRBJ1-1; no clear D gene. The CDR3 runs to 12 residues. Germline V gene sequence: CDR1 LNHDA, CDR2 SQIVND (reference sequence). V gave up 4 bases and J gave up 1 base, with 4 bases separating them.

Comment on this clonotype: One base away lies a much larger clone, so this may be a sequencing read error. V gene TRBV20-1 combines with J gene TRBJ2-6; D unresolved. This CDR3 is built from 14 residues. Germline V gene data show CDR1 as DFQATT and CDR2 as SNEGSKA (reference sequence). Deletions cut 6 bases from V and 0 bases from J, with 9 bases between. CDR3 protein: CSAAPTSGANVLTF. The CDR3 bases are TGCAGTGCAGCCCCCACCTCTGGGGCCAACGTCCTGACTTTC.